The rows below give T cell receptor beta chains drawn from one sample of a study of blood T cell repertoires in COVID-19. Data came from immunoSEQ multiplex PCR; TCRdb stores just in-frame clones and leaves some out. The table includes about 170,000 clones, 83% detected once. The sequencing sample was made of PBMCs or T cells enriched from blood (not recorded which). Receptors originate from a woman between 45 and 60 years old who had recovered from COVID-19. CDR3s include the opening cysteine and the closing phenylalanine or tryptophan. D genes are given only for firm matches. Clone size is shown for a subset of rows, as once, few, many or a class of expanded clone.

d_gene	v_gene	abundance	j_gene	CDR3nt	CDR3aa
-	TRBV7-9	-	TRBJ2-1	TGTGCCAGCAGCTTCCCGGGGGAGCAGTTCTTC	CASSFPGEQFF
-	TRBV9	-	TRBJ2-1	TGTGCCAGCAGCGTAGTAGGAGTGGAGCTACCGGTCTTC	CASSVVGVELPVF
-	TRBV13	-	TRBJ2-1	TGTGCCAGCAGCTTAGGTGGGGGGAGCTCCTACAATGAGCAGTTCTTC	CASSLGGGSSYNEQFF
-	TRBV11-3	once	TRBJ1-1	TGTGCCAGCAGTTCCGGCGGCGGGAACACTGAAGCTTTCTTT	CASSSGGGNTEAFF
-	TRBV5-8	-	TRBJ2-1	TGTGCCAGCAGCTTGAGTCTCGGAGGGAGTTCCATCAATGAGCAGTTCTTC	CASSLSLGGSSINEQFF
-	TRBV5-1	-	TRBJ1-6	TGCGCCAGCAGCTTGGCGGGGAGCTCCTATAATTCACCCCTCCACTTT	CASSLAGSSYNSPLHF
-	TRBV30	-	TRBJ1-1	TGTGCCTGGAGTGTACTCGGGGGAGCCGCTTTCTTT	CAWSVLGGAAFF
-	TRBV6-5	-	TRBJ1-5	TGTGCCAGCAGCCGGTTTAGCAATCAGCCCCAGCATTTT	CASSRFSNQPQHF
-	TRBV9	-	TRBJ2-3	TGTGCCAGCAGCGTGAGAGGGGATACGCAGTATTTT	CASSVRGDTQYF
-	TRBV19	-	TRBJ1-1	TGTGCCAGTAGTATTTTAGGTACAGCGAACACTGAAGCTTTCTTT	CASSILGTANTEAFF
-	TRBV6-5	-	TRBJ2-2	TGTGCCACCGGACTCCGAACACTAAACACCGGGGAGCTGTTTTTT	CATGLRTLNTGELFF
-	TRBV12-3/TRBV12-4	-	TRBJ1-5	TGTGCCAGCAGGCGGGGCAGGGATCAGCCCCAGCATTTT	CASRRGRDQPQHF
TRBD1	TRBV30	-	TRBJ1-4	TGTGCCTGGACCCGAGGGGACAGAGATAATGAAAAACTGTTTTTT	CAWTRGDRDNEKLFF
TRBD1	TRBV6-2/TRBV6-3	many	TRBJ2-1	TGTGCCAGCAGTTATAGAGGACAGGTGTTTTCTGAGCAGTTCTTC	CASSYRGQVFSEQFF
-	TRBV6-5	-	TRBJ1-5	TGTGCCAGCAGTTCCCGGTGGGGAGATAGCAATCAGCCCCAGCATTTT	CASSSRWGDSNQPQHF
-	TRBV29-1	-	TRBJ1-2	TGCAGCGTTGAGCCCGGGAACTATGGCTACACCTTC	CSVEPGNYGYTF
TRBD1	TRBV5-6	-	TRBJ2-3	TGTGCCAGCAGCTGGGGGACAGGGTACGCAGATACGCAGTATTTT	CASSWGTGYADTQYF
TRBD2	TRBV5-1	-	TRBJ2-3	TGCGCCAGCAGCTTGGAGGCTAGCGGACACACAGATACGCAGTATTTT	CASSLEASGHTDTQYF
-	TRBV28	-	TRBJ2-6	TGTGCCAGCAGTTTCCGCTCTGGGGCCAACGTCCTGACTTTC	CASSFRSGANVLTF
TRBD1	TRBV5-6	-	TRBJ1-2	TGTGCCAGCAGCTCAGGACAGGGGCCGATTAACTATGGCTACACCTTC	CASSSGQGPINYGYTF
-	TRBV7-3	-	TRBJ2-2	TGTGCCAGCAGCTCCGGACTTAACACCGGGGAGCTGTTTTTT	CASSSGLNTGELFF
TRBD1	TRBV13	-	TRBJ1-2	TGTGCCAGCAGCTTCGTACCACCAGGGACAGTAGTCGTCGACTACACCTTC	CASSFVPPGTVVVDYTF
-	TRBV21-1	-	TRBJ1-5	TGTGCCAGCAGCATGTACAGTTCCCCCCATGGTGTGGGCAATCAGCCCCAGCATTTT	CASSMYSSPHGVGNQPQHF
-	TRBV12-5	-	TRBJ1-6	TGTGCTAGTGGTCCTGACAGTTATAATTCACCCCTCCACTTT	CASGPDSYNSPLHF
-	TRBV27	-	TRBJ1-1	TGTGCCAGCAGGCCCCGGGGGATCGACGCTGAAGCTTTCTTT	CASRPRGIDAEAFF
-	TRBV5-4	-	TRBJ1-4	TGTGCCAGCAGCTTGGGAGGTGGGGGCACTAATGAAAAACTGTTTTTT	CASSLGGGGTNEKLFF
-	TRBV6-5	-	TRBJ1-3	TGTGCCAGCAGTTACCAGCGGGGTTACTCTGGAAACACCATATATTTT	CASSYQRGYSGNTIYF
TRBD1	TRBV28	-	TRBJ2-3	TGTGCCAGCACCTTGGACAGGGGGCTCGTGGCGGGCACAGATACGCAGTATTTT	CASTLDRGLVAGTDTQYF
-	TRBV2	-	TRBJ2-6	TGTGCCAGCAGTGAAGAGACAGGTGGGGCCAACGTCCTGACTTTC	CASSEETGGANVLTF
TRBD1	TRBV6-5	few	TRBJ1-5	TGTGCCAGCAGTTACCTGGGACAGGCCAATCAGCCCCAGCATTTT	CASSYLGQANQPQHF
-	TRBV2	-	TRBJ2-1	TGTGCCAGCAGTCCCCCTACTGGGGGGGCCGGTGAGCAGTTCTTC	CASSPPTGGAGEQFF
-	TRBV9	-	TRBJ2-1	TGTGCCAGCAGCACCCCTAATCGCAATGAGCAGTTCTTC	CASSTPNRNEQFF
-	TRBV6-5	-	TRBJ2-1	TGTGCCAGCAGTTACGCAGATAAGCAGTTCTTC	CASSYADKQFF
-	TRBV2	-	TRBJ1-4	TGTGCCAGCAGACGGGAGGGTGAAAAACTGTTTTTT	CASRREGEKLFF
TRBD2	TRBV5-4	few	TRBJ2-3	TGTGCCAGCACCCGGGTGGGGGGGATCACAGATACGCAGTATTTT	CASTRVGGITDTQYF